The 17 T cell receptor beta chains presented below share a single source sample, sequenced in a study of blood T cell repertoires in COVID-19. Using immunoSEQ multiplex PCR, the repertoire was profiled, and TCRdb retains in-frame clones only, with some absent. The sample consists of about 300,000 clones, 83% of them appearing once. The sequenced material came from peripheral blood. The origin of the receptors is a woman aged 50 to 60 who had recovered from COVID-19.

Concerning this clone itself: The sample contains more than one DNA sequence encoding this CDR3. The chain is built from TRBV20-1 and TRBJ2-3; D unresolved. CDR1 DFQATT and CDR2 SNEGSKA come from the germline V gene (reference sequence). Trimming left V 3 bases short and J 2 bases short, with 9 bases between. This CDR3 is built from 13 residues. The CDR3 nucleotides read TGCAGTGCTAGTAAGAGCTACACAGATACGCAGTATTTT. This translates into CSASKSYTDTQYF.

V is TRBV5-8 and J is TRBJ1-5; 7 bases are a match to TRBD1. Per the germline V gene, CDR1 is SGHTS and CDR2 is YDEGEE. The CDR3 totals 15 residues. V dropped 2 bases and J dropped 4; count of bases not matched to a gene: 6. DNA of the CDR3: TGTGCCAGCAGCTTAGGGACAGACGGGAATCAGCCCCAGCATTTT. Encoded protein: CASSLGTDGNQPQHF.

The DNA of the CDR3 is TGTGCCAGCAGCGGTGGACAGGATTTGATGGCCGGGGAGCTGTTTTTT. This encodes CASSGGQDLMAGELFF. The J gene is TRBJ2-2, the V gene TRBV9; 7 nucleotides align to TRBD1. The CDR3 is 16 amino acids. With V trimmed by 3 bases and J by 6 bases, 11 bases remained unmatched. The V gene's germline CDR1 is SGDLS and CDR2 YYNGEE.

The chain recombines TRBV7-9 with TRBJ1-2; maybe TRBD1 (5 bases). Germline CDR1 is SEHNR and CDR2 is FQNEAQ (reference sequence). The V end was cut by 5 bases, the J end by 14 bases, with 33 bases between. CDR3 length equals 17 residues. DNA of the CDR3: TGTGCCAGCAGCCATATCGGGACTCTAGAACTATTCCTGGTATTAACCTTC. Its protein product is CASSHIGTLELFLVLTF.

The chain uses TRBV9 and TRBJ2-1, with 9 positions matching TRBD2. Trimming cost V 3 bases and J 5 bases; bases outside gene matches: 6. The CDR3 sequence is 15 residues long. Germline assignment: CDR1 SGDLS and CDR2 YYNGEE. The CDR3: CASSASGTHHNEQFF. The CDR3 DNA reads TGTGCCAGCAGCGCTAGCGGGACGCACCACAATGAGCAGTTCTTC.

The CDR3 nucleotides read TGTGCCAGCAGCCTCGGAGGCCGTGGGTATCAGCCCCAGCATTTT. Translating gives CASSLGGRGYQPQHF. This chain links TRBV11-2 with TRBJ1-5; D ambiguous. This CDR3 spans 15 amino acids. Germline values: CDR1 SGHAT, CDR2 FQNNGV. Trimming cost V 5 bases and J 5 bases, with 16 bases left between them.

The J gene is TRBJ2-7, the V gene TRBV5-1; 7 bases map to TRBD1. This CDR3 contains 15 residues. V dropped 0 bases and J dropped 3; count of bases not matched to a gene: 6. Germline V gene data show CDR1 as SGHRS and CDR2 as YFSETQ. Written as DNA, the CDR3 is TGCGCCAGCAGCTTGGAAGGACAGGTGCGCTACGAGCAGTACTTC. Protein sequence: CASSLEGQVRYEQYF.

The chain joins TRBV19 to TRBJ2-1; D may be TRBD2 (6 bases). V was clipped by 9 bases and J by 3 bases, with 15 bases between them. CDR3 size: 14 residues. Germline CDR1 LNHDA, CDR2 SQIVND (reference sequence). The CDR3 region has the DNA TGTGCCAGCCGACCAGCCGGGAGCTACAATGAGCAGTTCTTC. It codes for CASRPAGSYNEQFF.

The chain uses TRBV15 and TRBJ2-1, with 12 bases matching TRBD1. V was clipped by 2 bases and J by 7 bases; unmatched bases: 12. CDR1 and CDR2 (germline): LNHNV, YYDKDF (reference sequence). The length of the CDR3 is 18 residues. The DNA for the CDR3 is TGTGCCACCAGCAGAATCCCGGGACAGGGGGCCCCTAGGAATGAGCAGTTCTTC. Translation: CATSRIPGQGAPRNEQFF.

This clone was counted a few times. This chain links TRBV5-1 with TRBJ1-1; D uncertain. The CDR3 has 12 residues. V dropped 4 bases and J dropped 8 bases, with 12 bases sitting between them. The V gene's germline CDR1 is SGHRS and CDR2 YFSETQ. The CDR3 DNA is TGCGCCAGCAGCCGCGGTGTTTCCGAAGCTTTCTTT. It specifies CASSRGVSEAFF.

V and J are TRBV27 and TRBJ1-4; 10 bases are a match to TRBD1. Germline CDR1 reads MNHEY; CDR2 reads SMNVEV (reference sequence). This CDR3 spans 16 amino acids. V shed 4 bases, J shed 5 bases, and the junction held 7 bases outside the gene matches. For the CDR3, the DNA is TGTGCCAGCAGTTCACGGGGACAGGGGAAAAATGAAAAACTGTTTTTT. Translating it yields CASSSRGQGKNEKLFF. The variable domain in full, with the rest retrieved from reference TRBV27 and TRBJ1-4, is EAQVTQNPRYLITVTGKKLTVTCSQNMNHEYMSWYRQDPGLGLRQIYYSMNVEVTDKGDVPEGYKVSRKEKRNFPLILESPSPNQTSLYFCASSSRGQGKNEKLFFGSGTQLSVL.

J is TRBJ2-7 and V is TRBV6-5; TRBD1 might be the D (6 bases). From germline, CDR1 is MNHEY and CDR2 SVGAGI. The CDR3 is 14 residues long. Trimming pared 3 bases from V and 4 bases from J, leaving 13 bases between. The CDR3 is CASSYLGQLYEQYF. CDR3 nucleotide sequence: TGTGCCAGCAGTTATCTCGGACAGTTATACGAGCAGTACTTC.

The J gene is TRBJ2-1, the V gene TRBV24-1; the D gene is possibly TRBD1 (6 bases). This CDR3 spans 18 amino acids. V was cut by 1 base and J by 4 bases, with 19 bases left in between. CDR1 is KGHDR, CDR2 SFDVKD, per germline. The CDR3 sequence is CATSDFSRAPGAYNEQFF. The CDR3 DNA follows: TGTGCCACCAGTGATTTTAGCCGGGCCCCAGGGGCTTACAATGAGCAGTTCTTC.

J is TRBJ2-3 and V is TRBV9; 7 bases are shared with TRBD1. Germline values: CDR1 SGDLS, CDR2 YYNGEE. J gave up 0 bases and V 1 base, and 2 bases lay outside the gene matches. CDR3 length: 15 amino acids. CDR3 DNA sequence: TGTGCCAGCAGCGTAAGACAGGGTAGCACAGATACGCAGTATTTT. Translating it yields CASSVRQGSTDTQYF. Together with reference TRBV9 and TRBJ2-3, the CDR3 gives the full variable domain: DSGVTQTPKHLITATGQRVTLRCSPRSGDLSVYWYQQSLDQGLQFLIQYYNGEERAKGNILERFSAQQFPDLHSELNLSSLELGDSALYFCASSVRQGSTDTQYFGPGTRLTVL.

This clone was detected only a few times. The J gene is TRBJ2-1, the V gene TRBV7-9; 15 nucleotides match TRBD2. Germline V CDR1 and CDR2: SEHNR, FQNEAQ (reference sequence). This CDR3 comprises 17 residues. Trimming removed 5 bases from V and 5 bases from J; junction bases left unmatched: 7. CDR3 sequence: CASSPGLAGGRDNEQFF. For the CDR3, the DNA is TGTGCCAGCAGCCCCGGACTAGCGGGGGGGCGGGACAATGAGCAGTTCTTC. Filled out from reference TRBV7-9 and TRBJ2-1, the complete variable domain reads DTGVSQNPRHKITKRGQNVTFRCDPISEHNRLYWYRQTLGQGPEFLTYFQNEAQLEKSRLLSDRFSAERPKGSFSTLEIQRTEQGDSAMYLCASSPGLAGGRDNEQFFGPGTRLTVL.

The chain uses TRBV9 and TRBJ2-1, with D uncertain. Trimming removed 4 bases at V and 9 bases at J, with 11 bases between. This CDR3 comprises 12 residues. Per the germline V gene, CDR1 is SGDLS and CDR2 is YYNGEE. The CDR3 DNA reads as TGTGCCAGCAGCCAAAGCGAAATTGAGCAGTTCTTC. This encodes CASSQSEIEQFF.

The rearrangement links TRBV5-5 to TRBJ2-1, with TRBD2 matching 7 bases. The J segment lost 10 bases and the V segment lost 3 bases, leaving 16 bases of the junction unmatched. From germline, CDR1 is SGHKS and CDR2 YYEKEE (reference sequence). The CDR3 is 16 residues long. The CDR3 nucleotides read TGTGCCAGCAGCTGGGGTAGCGGGCCAGCCGCTGGGGAGCAGTTCTTC. Amino acids: CASSWGSGPAAGEQFF.